This T cell receptor beta chain was sequenced during a study of beta chain features in type 1 diabetes. V lost 0 bases to trimming and J lost 0 bases, with 8 bases between them. From germline, CDR1 is KGHSH and CDR2 LQKENI. This CDR3 contains 15 residues. The study reverse transcribed the entire isolated RNA, so it sequenced expressed TCRB transcripts. Profiling relied on immunoSEQ multiplex PCR, and the TCRdb table lists in-frame clones only, not all of them. The sample lists about 450,000 clones, roughly 10% occurring once. The source of this sequence is a woman aged 18-30 years in good health. The source material was naive CD4+ T cells from blood. The chain couples TRBV18 to TRBJ1-2; D ambiguous. CDR3 residues: CASSPPVPPNYGYTF. The CDR3 DNA sequence: TGTGCCAGCTCACCACCGGTACCGCCTAACTATGGCTACACCTTC.